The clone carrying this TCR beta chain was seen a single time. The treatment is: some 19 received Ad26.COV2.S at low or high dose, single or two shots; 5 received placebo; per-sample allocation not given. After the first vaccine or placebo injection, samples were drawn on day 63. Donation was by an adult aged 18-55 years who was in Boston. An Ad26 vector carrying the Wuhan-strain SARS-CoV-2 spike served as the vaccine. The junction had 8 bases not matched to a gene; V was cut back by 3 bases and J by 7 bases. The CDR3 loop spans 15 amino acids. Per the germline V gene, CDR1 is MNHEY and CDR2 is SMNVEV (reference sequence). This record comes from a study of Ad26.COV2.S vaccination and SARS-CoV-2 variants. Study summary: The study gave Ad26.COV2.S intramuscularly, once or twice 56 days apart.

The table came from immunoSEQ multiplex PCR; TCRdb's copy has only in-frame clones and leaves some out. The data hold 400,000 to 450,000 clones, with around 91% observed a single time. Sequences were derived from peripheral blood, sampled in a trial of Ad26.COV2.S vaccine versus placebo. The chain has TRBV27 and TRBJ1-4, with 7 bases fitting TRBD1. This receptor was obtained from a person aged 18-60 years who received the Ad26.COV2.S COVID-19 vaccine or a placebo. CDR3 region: CASSFLSGQSEKLFF. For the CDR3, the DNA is TGTGCCAGCAGTTTCCTCTCGGGACAGAGTGAAAAACTGTTTTTT.